This T cell receptor (beta chain) was captured by sequencing in a study of T cells after yellow fever vaccination. Study findings and constraints: Abundant contaminating clonotypes from the bulk population could appear in FACS-sorted repertoires.

This clonotype was recorded at least ten times. The antigen is unknown. TCRdb independently ran MiXCR on the 5' RACE reads; one entry per CDR3 protein. The sample records 250,000 or so distinct CDR3 sequences, 3.6% being singletons. The CDR3 totals 12 residues. Germline V gives CDR1 MNHEY, CDR2 SMNVEV (reference sequence). The V gene end was trimmed by 7 bases and the J gene end by 4 bases; junction bases not matched to a gene: 1. The clonotype was recovered from a man between 18 and 29 years old who received the YFV17D yellow fever vaccine. The material sequenced was PBMCs, taken 15 days after the yellow fever booster vaccination. The gene calls are TRBV27 and TRBJ2-5; 9 positions match TRBD1. The CDR3 DNA is TGTGCCAGCATGACAGGGGGAGAGACCCAGTACTTC. This translates into CASMTGGETQYF.